The rows below give T cell receptor beta chains drawn from one sample of a study of cytomegalovirus exposure and HLA in healthy donors. Profiling relied on immunoSEQ multiplex PCR, and the TCRdb table lists in-frame clones only, not all of them. The sample includes tens of thousands of clones, roughly 80% of them seen just once. The specimen was PBMCs. Source of these receptors: a woman in her forties or fifties in good health and CMV-seronegative. Each CDR3 is given with its conserved first and last residue. A D gene is named only where the DNA matches it firmly. Some rows mark clone size as missing; the rest say once, few, many or name a class of expanded clone.

J: TRBJ1-5
V: TRBV6-6
size: .
D: .
length: 14
DNA: TGTGCCAGCAGTTCTGGACAGCGCAATCAGCCCCAGCATTTT
CDR3: CASSSGQRNQPQHF

J: TRBJ1-1
V: TRBV25-1
size: .
D: .
length: 14
DNA: TGTGCCAGCAGTGCCGGGACACTTCACACTGAAGCTTTCTTT
CDR3: CASSAGTLHTEAFF

J: TRBJ2-1
V: TRBV10-3
size: .
D: .
length: 16
DNA: TGTGCCATCAGTACCGAACAGGGCACTCGATCCAATGAGCAGTTCTTC
CDR3: CAISTEQGTRSNEQFF

J: TRBJ2-1
V: TRBV5-4
size: .
D: .
length: 14
DNA: TGTGCCTTCCGGGAGTTGGGGAAAAACAATGAGCAGTTCTTC
CDR3: CAFRELGKNNEQFF

J: TRBJ2-1
V: TRBV25-1
size: .
D: .
length: 12
DNA: TGTGCCAGCAGTGAATCAGGAAGGGAGCAGTTCTTC
CDR3: CASSESGREQFF

J: TRBJ1-6
V: TRBV2
size: .
D: .
length: 14
DNA: TGTGCCAGCAGTGAAACTAGTCTCGCTTCACCCCTCCACTTT
CDR3: CASSETSLASPLHF

J: TRBJ1-5
V: TRBV7-2
size: .
D: TRBD1
length: 16
DNA: TGTGCCAGCAGCTTCCATACCGGGACAGGCTTTGGGCCCCAGCATTTT
CDR3: CASSFHTGTGFGPQHF

J: TRBJ2-7
V: TRBV2
size: .
D: TRBD1
length: 14
DNA: TGTGCCAGCAGGGTCGGGACAGGGTCCTACGAGCAGTACTTC
CDR3: CASRVGTGSYEQYF

J: TRBJ2-1
V: TRBV4-1
size: .
D: TRBD2
length: 15
DNA: TGCGCCAGCAGCCAAGTGACTAGCAGACGGAATGAGCAGTTCTTC
CDR3: CASSQVTSRRNEQFF

J: TRBJ2-5
V: TRBV7-9
size: .
D: TRBD1
length: 16
DNA: TGTGCCAGCAGCCCCACGGGGGGACAGGGGGTCGAGACCCAGTACTTC
CDR3: CASSPTGGQGVETQYF

J: TRBJ1-4
V: TRBV19
size: .
D: .
length: 12
DNA: TGTGCCAGTAGTATAAGAGGTGAAAAACTGTTTTTT
CDR3: CASSIRGEKLFF

J: TRBJ1-1
V: TRBV6-1
size: .
D: .
length: 14
DNA: TGTGCCAGCAGTGAAGAGGGGATGAACACTGAAGCTTTCTTT
CDR3: CASSEEGMNTEAFF

J: TRBJ2-3
V: TRBV5-6
size: .
D: .
length: 15
DNA: TGTGCCAGCAGCTTGGTAATAGCGAGCGCAGATACGCAGTATTTT
CDR3: CASSLVIASADTQYF

J: TRBJ1-1
V: TRBV4-2
size: .
D: .
length: 15
DNA: TGTGCCAGCAGCCAAGACCCCGGGGTAGGCACTGAAGCTTTCTTT
CDR3: CASSQDPGVGTEAFF

J: TRBJ1-1
V: TRBV5-8
size: .
D: TRBD1
length: 16
DNA: TGTGCCAGCAGCTTACCGGGACAGGGAATGAACACTGAAGCTTTCTTT
CDR3: CASSLPGQGMNTEAFF

J: TRBJ2-2
V: TRBV28
size: .
D: .
length: 15
DNA: TGTGCCAGCAGTTTTGGCCTAGCGAACACCGGGGAGCTGTTTTTT
CDR3: CASSFGLANTGELFF

J: TRBJ1-2
V: TRBV5-1
size: .
D: TRBD1
length: 16
DNA: TGCGCCAGCAGCTTTTCTATGGACAGGGGCTATGATGGCTACACCTTC
CDR3: CASSFSMDRGYDGYTF

J: TRBJ2-1
V: TRBV5-4
size: .
D: TRBD1
length: 12
DNA: TGTGCCAGCAGAAGTGGGACAGGGGGGCAGTTCTTC
CDR3: CASRSGTGGQFF

J: TRBJ2-7
V: TRBV28
size: .
D: .
length: 13
DNA: TGTGCCAGCAGTTTAAGTACACCCTACGAGCAGTACTTC
CDR3: CASSLSTPYEQYF

J: TRBJ2-2
V: TRBV2
size: .
D: .
length: 13
DNA: TGTGCCAGCAGTGATATCAGAAACGGGGAGCTGTTTTTT
CDR3: CASSDIRNGELFF

J: TRBJ1-1
V: TRBV12-5
size: .
D: .
length: 13
DNA: TGTGCTAGTGGTCCCAAGGGGGGGACTGAAGCTTTCTTT
CDR3: CASGPKGGTEAFF

J: TRBJ2-3
V: TRBV7-8
size: .
D: .
length: 14
DNA: TGTGCCAGCAGCTTCTATCGCGGCACAGATACGCAGTATTTT
CDR3: CASSFYRGTDTQYF

J: TRBJ2-1
V: TRBV29-1
size: .
D: TRBD2
length: 14
DNA: TGCAGCGTGGCGGGACTAGCAGAGTACAATGAGCAGTTCTTC
CDR3: CSVAGLAEYNEQFF

J: TRBJ2-7
V: TRBV7-8
size: .
D: TRBD2
length: 17
DNA: TGTGCCAGCAGCGAAATTCTGGGAGCTAGCGGATACTACGAGCAGTACTTC
CDR3: CASSEILGASGYYEQYF

J: TRBJ2-2
V: TRBV6-1
size: .
D: TRBD2
length: 14
DNA: TGTGCCAGCTCCCGACTAGCGGGGGCCGGGGAGCTGTTTTTT
CDR3: CASSRLAGAGELFF

J: TRBJ1-2
V: TRBV29-1
size: .
D: .
length: 13
DNA: TGCAGCGTTGTAAACAACAACAAGTATGGCTACACCTTC
CDR3: CSVVNNNKYGYTF

J: TRBJ2-2
V: TRBV2
size: .
D: .
length: 13
DNA: TGTGCCAGCAGTGAAGGGGAGACCGGGGAGCTGTTTTTT
CDR3: CASSEGETGELFF

J: TRBJ2-5
V: TRBV13
size: once
D: TRBD2
length: 15
DNA: TGTGCCAGCAGCTTAGCCGGGGACGGGGGGAGGACCCAGTACTTC
CDR3: CASSLAGDGGRTQYF

J: TRBJ1-1
V: TRBV6-6
size: once
D: .
length: 15
DNA: TGTGCCAGCAGATCCTCATGGGGGGGGAACACTGAGGCTTTCTTT
CDR3: CASRSSWGGNTEAFF

J: TRBJ1-1
V: TRBV13
size: .
D: .
length: 16
DNA: TGTGCCAGCAGCTTAGATCAGGGGCGATCGGACACTGAAGCTTTCTTT
CDR3: CASSLDQGRSDTEAFF

J: TRBJ1-4
V: TRBV2
size: once
D: .
length: 15
DNA: TGTGCCAGCACCAAGGTCGACATCAGTAATGAAAAACTGTTTTTT
CDR3: CASTKVDISNEKLFF

J: TRBJ1-6
V: TRBV2
size: .
D: .
length: 15
DNA: TGTGCCAGCGCCACGGGGAGCTCCTATAATTCACCCCTCCACTTT
CDR3: CASATGSSYNSPLHF

J: TRBJ2-1
V: TRBV2
size: .
D: TRBD1
length: 15
DNA: TGTGCCAGCAACCGGGACAGTGGTCACTACAATGAGCAGTTCTTC
CDR3: CASNRDSGHYNEQFF

J: TRBJ2-7
V: TRBV5-6
size: .
D: TRBD1
length: 15
DNA: TGTGCCAGCAGCCAGCGGGACAGGGGTCCCTACGAGCAGTACTTC
CDR3: CASSQRDRGPYEQYF

J: TRBJ2-2
V: TRBV5-1
size: .
D: TRBD1
length: 19
DNA: TGCGCCAGCACCGCCCGGGTTCTTCGACAGGGGGCAGGGACCGGGGAGCTGTTTTTT
CDR3: CASTARVLRQGAGTGELFF

J: TRBJ1-4
V: TRBV19
size: .
D: TRBD1
length: 15
DNA: TGTGCCAGTAGTAAGACCGACAGGGATAATGAAAAACTGTTTTTT
CDR3: CASSKTDRDNEKLFF

J: TRBJ2-4
V: TRBV29-1
size: .
D: .
length: 13
DNA: TGCAGCGTTGAAGTGGGCTCAAAAAACATTCAGTACTTC
CDR3: CSVEVGSKNIQYF

J: TRBJ2-1
V: TRBV9
size: .
D: TRBD2
length: 15
DNA: TGTGCCAGCAGTCTTGGGACTAGCGCGAACAATGAGCAGTTCTTC
CDR3: CASSLGTSANNEQFF

J: TRBJ1-2
V: TRBV5-1
size: .
D: .
length: 13
DNA: TGCGCCAGCAGCTTTAACAGGGACTATGGCTACACCTTC
CDR3: CASSFNRDYGYTF

J: TRBJ1-3
V: TRBV29-1
size: .
D: TRBD1
length: 14
DNA: TGCAGCGTAATGCTCAGGGGGTCTGGAAACACCATATATTTT
CDR3: CSVMLRGSGNTIYF

J: TRBJ2-1
V: TRBV11-2
size: .
D: .
length: 14
DNA: TGTGCCAGCAGCCTCTCCAGCTCCTACAATGAGCAGTTCTTC
CDR3: CASSLSSSYNEQFF

J: TRBJ1-2
V: TRBV7-6
size: .
D: .
length: 14
DNA: TGTGCCAGCAGCTTAGCGACGGGGGACTATGGCTACACCTTC
CDR3: CASSLATGDYGYTF

J: TRBJ2-7
V: TRBV10-2
size: .
D: .
length: 14
DNA: TGCGCCAGCAGTGAATTTGGGAGCTCCTACGAGCAGTACTTC
CDR3: CASSEFGSSYEQYF

J: TRBJ1-4
V: TRBV5-1
size: .
D: .
length: 15
DNA: TGCGCCAGCAGCCCAACAGGGACAACTAATGAAAAACTGTTTTTT
CDR3: CASSPTGTTNEKLFF